Listed below are T cell receptor beta chains from one sample, sequenced in a study of human T cells and chemical hapten exposure. MiXCR, applied by TCRdb to the RACE reads, yields one record per CDR3 protein. Of 95,000 to 150,000 distinct CDR3 sequences listed, roughly an eighth are singletons. Sequences were derived from whole blood, sampled in connection with sensitization to the hapten diphenylcyclopropenone (DPC). These receptors were obtained from a man aged 18 to 29 with alopecia areata. Some clones in this sample may be carry-over from other donors' samples. CDR3s include the opening cysteine and the closing phenylalanine or tryptophan. A D gene is named only where the DNA matches it firmly. The size field is filled for only some rows; it gives once, few, many or a size class.

j_gene	abundance	d_gene	v_gene	CDR3nt	CDR3aa
TRBJ2-3	NA	TRBD2	TRBV5-1	TGCGCCAGCAGCGGTCCTAGCGGGGGCCTAGGCACAGATACGCAGTATTTT	CASSGPSGGLGTDTQYF
TRBJ2-1	NA	TRBD2	TRBV3-1	TGTGCCAGCAGCCAAGGACTAGCGGGGGGCCGGAATGAGCAGTTCTTC	CASSQGLAGGRNEQFF
TRBJ2-1	many	NA	TRBV3-1	TGTGCCAGCAGCCAGCCGGGGGTCCACAATGAGCAGTTCTTC	CASSQPGVHNEQFF
TRBJ2-3	many	NA	TRBV18	TGTGCCAGCTCACCATGGGATACGCAGTATTTT	CASSPWDTQYF
TRBJ1-6	NA	NA	TRBV28	TGTGCCAGCAACAGGGAGAATTCACCCCTCCACTTT	CASNRENSPLHF
TRBJ2-3	many	TRBD1	TRBV13	TGTGCCAGCAGCTCCCGAGACAGGGGGCGAGGAGATACGCAGTATTTT	CASSSRDRGRGDTQYF
TRBJ1-2	few	NA	TRBV19	TGTGCCAGTAGTATGGAAGGGGGGTATGGCTACACCTTC	CASSMEGGYGYTF
TRBJ1-5	NA	NA	TRBV4-3	TGCGCCAGCAGCCAGCAGGGGAGCAATCAGCCCCAGCATTTT	CASSQQGSNQPQHF
TRBJ2-3	NA	NA	TRBV11-1	TGTGCCAGCAGCTCGACAAAATTGGATACGCAGTATTTT	CASSSTKLDTQYF
TRBJ2-1	NA	TRBD1	TRBV27	TGTGCCAGCGGATCCGGGACAGGGTTCAATGAGCAGTTCTTC	CASGSGTGFNEQFF
TRBJ2-2	NA	NA	TRBV2	TGTGCCAGTTTTGACCCAGAGTTTAACACCGGGGAGCTGTTTTTT	CASFDPEFNTGELFF
TRBJ2-7	NA	TRBD1	TRBV18	TGTGCCAGCCAACGACAGGGGGCGGACGAGCAGTACTTC	CASQRQGADEQYF
TRBJ1-1	few	NA	TRBV7-3	TGTGCCAGCAGCTACCAGGGGAACACTGAAGCTTTCTTT	CASSYQGNTEAFF
TRBJ2-7	NA	NA	TRBV12-3/TRBV12-4	TGTGCCAGCAGACGAGGAGGGTACGAGCAGTACTTC	CASRRGGYEQYF
TRBJ1-2	few	NA	TRBV20-1	TGCAGTGCTAGCGCAATCAGGAGCTATGGCTACACCTTC	CSASAIRSYGYTF
TRBJ2-7	few	TRBD1	TRBV7-8	TGTGCCAGCAGCCCGGACAGGGGGCTCGACGAGCAGTACTTC	CASSPDRGLDEQYF
TRBJ2-6	few	NA	TRBV28	TGTGCCAGCAGGGCATGGGAACCTGGGGCCAACGTCCTGACTTTC	CASRAWEPGANVLTF
TRBJ1-5	few	NA	TRBV27	TGTGCCAGCAGTTTAACGGCGCAGGCGAATCAGCCCCAGCATTTT	CASSLTAQANQPQHF